One sample yielded the 30 T cell receptor beta chains listed below, sequenced in a study of regulatory T cells in long-lasting Graves disease (TCRdb year 2021). Libraries were prepared through multiplex PCR. Sequenced using an Illumina HiSeq 4000. CDR3 regions were amplified by Arm-PCR with iRepertoire HTBI primers to construct TCR beta libraries. The public reads were quality trimmed at Q25 with fastp and then assembled into clones with MiXCR by TCRdb, keeping productive beta chains. Rows with one shared CDR3 protein collapse into an entry with the most common genes and DNA. The sample contains 360,000 or so distinct CDR3 sequences, around 23% of them found a single time. Together, the top ten hold 25% to 30% of the sample. The sample's time point label, in plain terms: persistent/refractory GD, antithyroid drugs over 5 years with positive TRAb. RNA was extracted from PBMCs in TRIzol for both TCR sequencing and RNA sequencing.

The source material was peripheral blood mononuclear cells (PBMCs), sampled when the disease was refractory, from a patient treated with antithyroid drugs. Receptor source: a woman in her thirties or forties with Graves disease. Donor details come from another sample of the same person, matched by shared clones.

The rearrangement uses TRBV4-2 and TRBJ2-7; perhaps TRBD2 as D (6 bases). Trimming left V 2 bases short and J 4 bases short, with 12 bases between. The germline V gene encodes CDR1 LGHNA and CDR2 YNFKEQ. CDR3 size: 14 residues. Here the CDR3 reads CASSQSGGTYEQYF. Written as DNA, the CDR3 is TGTGCCAGCAGCCAATCCGGGGGTACTTACGAGCAGTACTTC.

The chain links TRBV6-5 to TRBJ1-1; a possible D gene is TRBD1 (5 bases). Deletions cut 2 bases from V and 5 bases from J, with 15 bases between. The CDR3 sequence is 15 residues long. The germline V gene encodes CDR1 MNHEY and CDR2 SVGAGI. For the CDR3, the DNA is TGTGCCAGCAGTTACCCAGTGGGGGGAAGGACTGAAGCTTTCTTT. Translation: CASSYPVGGRTEAFF.

This clonotype was counted a few times. The chain couples TRBV12-5 to TRBJ1-5, with 8 bases matching TRBD1. CDR1 is LGHNT and CDR2 is FRNRAP in the germline V gene. After removal of 3 bases from V and 0 bases from J, the junction contained 7 bases not matched to a gene. The CDR3 loop spans 17 amino acids. The DNA of the CDR3 is TGTGCTAGTGGTTTCGGACAGGGAGTATATAGCAATCAGCCCCAGCATTTT. Its protein product is CASGFGQGVYSNQPQHF.

This clonotype was counted ten times or more. The chain recombines TRBV11-2 with TRBJ2-5; D possibly uses TRBD1 or TRBD2 (5 bases each). The CDR3 runs 15 residues. Germline V lookup: CDR1 SGHAT, CDR2 FQNNGV. Trimming cost V 5 bases and J 0 bases, with 13 bases left between them. The CDR3 DNA reads TGTGCCAGCAGCCGGGGTATCAGGGACCAAGAGACCCAGTACTTC. This translates into CASSRGIRDQETQYF.

In its sample, this clonotype was seen a few times. The chain recombines TRBV2 with TRBJ2-3; TRBD1 matches at 7 bases. The CDR3 sequence is 14 residues long. Germline trimming cut 5 bases from V and 6 bases from J; bases unmatched to any gene: 8. From germline, CDR1 is SNHLY and CDR2 FYNNEI. Here the CDR3 reads CASSRGQASDTQYF. As DNA, the CDR3 is TGTGCCAGCAGTAGAGGACAGGCATCGGATACGCAGTATTTT.

This clonotype was seen a handful of times. A far larger clone is a single base away, which makes a read error likely. The genes are TRBV6-1 and TRBJ2-7; D ambiguous. The germline V gene encodes CDR1 MNHNS and CDR2 SASEGT. CDR3 length: 15 amino acids. V shed 3 bases and J shed 3 bases, with 15 bases lying between them. The CDR3 is CASSESARWDYEQYF. The CDR3 DNA is TGTGCCAGCAGTGAGTCGGCGCGGTGGGACTACGAGCAGTACTTC.

This clonotype was seen a handful of times. The CDR3 is CASSQIDTNTGELFF. In DNA form, the CDR3 reads TGTGCCAGCAGCCAAATCGACACGAACACCGGGGAGCTGTTTTTT. The chain recombines TRBV14 with TRBJ2-2; D unclear. V gave up 2 bases and J gave up 0 bases, with 7 bases separating them. Germline V gene lookup returns CDR1 SGHDN and CDR2 FVKESK. CDR3 size: 15 residues.

The sample holds a few counts of this clonotype. This rearrangement joins TRBV7-2 to TRBJ2-6, with D possibly matching TRBD1 (6 bases). The CDR3 has 17 amino acids. Trimming pared 3 bases from V and 2 bases from J, leaving 14 bases between. Germline V gene lookup returns CDR1 SGHTA and CDR2 FQGNSA. This chain's CDR3 is CASSFTGTQAGANVLTF. The CDR3 nucleotides are TGTGCCAGCAGCTTTACCGGGACACAAGCTGGGGCCAACGTCCTGACTTTC.

Of note for this clonotype: This may be a read error, as it is one base from a much larger clone. This chain connects TRBV28 to TRBJ1-1; D remains ambiguous. Deletions cut 5 bases from V and 7 bases from J, with 17 bases between. The CDR3 has 14 amino acids. The germline V gene has CDR1 MDHEN and CDR2 SYDVKM. CDR3 bases: TGTGCCAGCAGTGAATGGGCAGGACCCAATGAAGCTTTCTTT. Translation: CASSEWAGPNEAFF.

This sequence joins TRBV10-3 and TRBJ1-2; 7 bases line up with TRBD1. This CDR3 has 12 amino acids. CDR1 and CDR2 from the germline V gene are ENHRY and SYGVKD. V was pared by 8 bases and J by 8 bases, with 8 bases of the junction left unmatched. CDR3: CAIGFDRDGYTF. In DNA form, the CDR3 reads TGTGCCATCGGGTTTGACAGGGACGGCTACACCTTC.

V and J are TRBV6-1 and TRBJ2-7; 8 bases align to TRBD2. The CDR3 has 13 amino acids. J gave up 3 bases and V 4 bases, and 2 bases lay outside the gene matches. Looked up from germline, CDR1 is MNHNS and CDR2 is SASEGT. The CDR3 region has the DNA TGTGCCAGCAGTGTGACTAGCGTCTACGAGCAGTACTTC. Residues: CASSVTSVYEQYF.

The genes are TRBV19 and TRBJ2-2; D gene unclear. From germline, CDR1 is LNHDA and CDR2 SQIVND (reference sequence). The CDR3 length is 13 residues. V was trimmed by 4 bases and J by 6 bases, leaving 9 bases between them. The CDR3 coding sequence is TGTGCCAGTAGTACAACCAAACCCGGGGAGCTGTTTTTT. This encodes CASSTTKPGELFF.

This clonotype has a count of ten or more. V and J are TRBV28 and TRBJ2-4; 10 bases are a match to TRBD1. The V gene's germline CDR1 is MDHEN and CDR2 SYDVKM. The CDR3 runs 16 residues. The V segment lost 4 bases and the J segment 8 bases; nucleotides outside the gene matches: 11. CDR3 protein: CASSSPGTGDLHIQYF. The CDR3 region has the DNA TGTGCCAGCAGTTCCCCAGGGACAGGGGATTTACACATTCAGTACTTC.

This sequence joins TRBV29-1 and TRBJ2-7; 7 bases fit TRBD1. The V gene's germline CDR1 is SQVTM and CDR2 ANQGSEA. This CDR3 region has 15 residues. The V segment lost 6 bases and the J segment 0 bases; nucleotides outside the gene matches: 11. The CDR3 protein is CSVKPRGTSSYEQYF. DNA of the CDR3: TGCAGCGTGAAACCCAGGGGGACCAGCTCCTACGAGCAGTACTTC.

The sample holds many counts of this clonotype. The V call is TRBV28, the J call TRBJ1-5; 7 positions match TRBD1. V trimming: 6 bases; J trimming: 7 bases; junction bases outside the gene matches: 12. The CDR3 has 15 amino acids. Per germline, CDR1 MDHEN and CDR2 SYDVKM. CDR3 bases: TGTGCCAGCAGAAGCCACGAGGGGGCTGTCCAGCCCCAGCATTTT. The encoded protein is CASRSHEGAVQPQHF.

The V and J genes are TRBV20-1 and TRBJ2-7; D remains ambiguous. This CDR3 has 13 residues. V was shortened by 5 bases and J by 5 bases, with 16 bases between the two germline ends. CDR1 is DFQATT, CDR2 SNEGSKA, per germline (reference sequence). CDR3 protein: CSAVRHRGNEQYF. DNA for the CDR3: TGCAGTGCTGTCAGGCATCGTGGGAACGAGCAGTACTTC.

This clonotype was counted ten times or more. The chain carries TRBV20-1 and TRBJ2-5; 7 nucleotides agree with TRBD1. V shed 7 bases, J shed 5 bases, and the junction held 4 bases outside the gene matches. In germline, CDR1 is DFQATT, CDR2 SNEGSKA (reference sequence). The CDR3 is 11 residues long. The CDR3 loop reads CSGTGVETQYF. CDR3 coding DNA: TGCAGTGGAACAGGGGTGGAGACCCAGTACTTC.

This clonotype was seen repeatedly, ten times or more. This chain uses TRBV28 with TRBJ1-2; D remains ambiguous. The V end lost 7 bases, the J end lost 4 bases, and 13 bases lay between the germline ends. The CDR3 covers 13 residues. The germline V gene encodes CDR1 MDHEN and CDR2 SYDVKM. Here the CDR3 DNA reads TGTGCCAGCATTATGAAGGAGGGCTATGGCTACACCTTC. It translates to CASIMKEGYGYTF.

This clonotype showed up many times. The CDR3 region is CASSASGTANYEQYF. DNA for the CDR3: TGTGCCAGTAGTGCGAGCGGGACCGCGAACTACGAGCAGTACTTC. This chain uses TRBV19 with TRBJ2-7; 7 nucleotides match TRBD2. Per germline, CDR1 LNHDA and CDR2 SQIVND (reference sequence). V lost 5 bases and J lost 3; bases outside the gene matches: 10. This CDR3 has 15 amino acids. Supplemented by reference TRBV19 and TRBJ2-7, the full variable domain reads DGGITQSPKYLFRKEGQNVTLSCEQNLNHDAMYWYRQDPGQGLRLIYYSQIVNDFQKGDIAEGYSVSREKKESFPLTVTSAQKNPTAFYLCASSASGTANYEQYFGPGTRLTVT.

The CDR3 loop is CASTKVRGETNTGELFF. The CDR3, as DNA: TGTGCCAGCACTAAAGTAAGGGGTGAGACCAACACCGGGGAGCTGTTTTTT. The chain is built from TRBV5-5 and TRBJ2-2, with D possibly TRBD1 on 5 matching bases. With 6 bases removed from V and 2 bases from J, the gap between germline ends came to 20 bases. From germline, CDR1 is SGHKS and CDR2 YYEKEE (reference sequence). The CDR3 is 17 residues long.

V is TRBV19 and J is TRBJ1-5, with 8 bases matching TRBD1. V lost 5 bases to trimming and J lost 5 bases; unmatched junction nucleotides: 8. Germline lookup yields CDR1 LNHDA and CDR2 SQIVND (reference sequence). CDR3 size: 15 residues. The CDR3 loop reads CASSATGADYQPQHF. CDR3 nucleotide sequence: TGTGCCAGTAGTGCGACAGGGGCCGATTATCAGCCCCAGCATTTT.

In this sample, this clonotype turned up many times. The gene calls are TRBV28 and TRBJ1-5; D is uncertain. V was cut by 6 bases and J by 12 bases, with 27 bases left in between. The CDR3 runs to 16 residues. Germline assignment: CDR1 MDHEN and CDR2 SYDVKM. Here the CDR3 reads CASSLPDLVSHRLQHF. The DNA for the CDR3 is TGTGCCAGCAGCCTCCCGGACCTCGTCTCCCATCGGCTCCAGCATTTT.

The sample holds many counts of this clonotype. The V gene is TRBV7-9, the J gene TRBJ1-1; D perhaps matches TRBD1 (5 bases). The CDR3 spans 14 residues. Trimming stripped 4 bases from V and 0 bases from J, with 9 bases between. Germline CDR1 and CDR2: SEHNR and FQNEAQ (reference sequence). The CDR3 loop is CASSSRGVNTEAFF. Here the CDR3 DNA reads TGTGCCAGCAGCTCAAGGGGCGTGAACACTGAAGCTTTCTTT.

DNA for the CDR3: TGTGCCAGCAGCTTAGATGGGCTAGCGGGATCGAACACCGGGGAGCTGTTTTTT. The encoded protein is CASSLDGLAGSNTGELFF. The V call is TRBV11-2, the J call TRBJ2-2, with 9 bases fitting TRBD2. The CDR3 is 18 amino acids. The germline V gene has CDR1 SGHAT and CDR2 FQNNGV. The V segment lost 0 bases and the J segment 0 bases; nucleotides outside the gene matches: 5.

The V and J genes are TRBV28 and TRBJ2-1, with 8 bases lining up with TRBD2. After removal of 8 bases from V and 1 base from J, the junction contained 19 bases not matched to a gene. The CDR3 has 19 residues. Germline CDR1 and CDR2: MDHEN and SYDVKM. This chain's CDR3 is CASQSRGGLAGTSYNEQFF. The CDR3 coding sequence is TGTGCCAGCCAATCACGCGGAGGGCTAGCGGGCACGTCCTACAATGAGCAGTTCTTC.

This clonotype was recorded at least ten times. This chain joins TRBV20-1 and TRBJ1-3; D may be TRBD1 (5 bases). The CDR3 covers 14 residues. Germline assignment: CDR1 DFQATT and CDR2 SNEGSKA (reference sequence). The V end was cut by 1 base, the J end by 4 bases, with 11 bases between. CDR3 loop: CSARGDGEGNTIYF. For the CDR3, the DNA is TGCAGTGCTAGAGGGGACGGCGAAGGAAACACCATATATTTT.

V gene TRBV7-9 combines with J gene TRBJ2-1; 8 bases are shared with TRBD1. Germline V lookup: CDR1 SEHNR, CDR2 FQNEAQ (reference sequence). The CDR3 has 15 residues. The junction had 4 bases not matched to a gene; V was cut back by 6 bases and J by 0 bases. CDR3 coding DNA: TGTGCCAGCAGGCTAACAGGGGGCTCCTACAATGAGCAGTTCTTC. Residues: CASRLTGGSYNEQFF.

As regards this clonotype: Possible read error: a much larger clone is one base away. The chain joins TRBV6-1 to TRBJ2-5; no clear D gene. Germline V CDR1 and CDR2: MNHNS, SASEGT. The CDR3 has 12 amino acids. The CDR3 nucleotides read TGTGCCAGCGGCCCGGTTCAAGAGGCCCAGTACTTC. Its translation: CASGPVQEAQYF.

Concerning this clonotype: It is likely a read error: a sequence one base away is far more abundant. The chain employs TRBV2 and TRBJ2-1, with 8 bases that match TRBD2. Unmatched junction bases numbered 16, after V lost 2 bases and J lost 13 bases. Germline V gene lookup returns CDR1 SNHLY and CDR2 FYNNEI. The CDR3 loop spans 16 amino acids. CDR3 amino acids: CASSEIGGRQWETQFF. The CDR3 DNA reads as TGTGCCAGCAGTGAAATTGGCGGGAGGCAGTGGGAGACCCAGTTCTTC.

The chain couples TRBV20-1 to TRBJ2-7, with unresolved D. V lost 1 base and J lost 3, with 16 bases in between. The CDR3 spans 15 residues. The germline V gene has CDR1 DFQATT and CDR2 SNEGSKA (reference sequence). CDR3 region: CSARAARGVGYEQYF. The CDR3 DNA follows: TGCAGTGCTAGAGCTGCCAGAGGAGTTGGCTACGAGCAGTACTTC.